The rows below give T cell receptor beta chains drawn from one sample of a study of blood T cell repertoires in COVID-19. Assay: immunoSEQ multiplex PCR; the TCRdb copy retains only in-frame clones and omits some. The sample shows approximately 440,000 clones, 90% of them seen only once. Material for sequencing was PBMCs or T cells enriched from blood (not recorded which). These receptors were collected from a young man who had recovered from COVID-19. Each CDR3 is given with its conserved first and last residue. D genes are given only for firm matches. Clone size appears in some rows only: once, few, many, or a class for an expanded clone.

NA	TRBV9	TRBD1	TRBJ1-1	TGTGCCAGCAGCGTAGACAGGGGAACTTTCTTT	CASSVDRGTFF
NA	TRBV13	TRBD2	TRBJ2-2	TGTGCCAGCCGGCCGAGCGGGAGCTGGGCCGGGGAGCTGTTTTTT	CASRPSGSWAGELFF
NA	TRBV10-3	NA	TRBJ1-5	TGTGCCATCAGTGAGTCGGACACCTCCAATCAGCCCCAGCATTTT	CAISESDTSNQPQHF
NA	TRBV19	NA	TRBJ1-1	TGTGCCAGTAGTTTAGGTCTGTTCGCTGAAGCTTTCTTT	CASSLGLFAEAFF
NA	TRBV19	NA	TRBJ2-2	TGTGCCAGTAGTATTGGCAGAGGGGAGCTGTTTTTT	CASSIGRGELFF
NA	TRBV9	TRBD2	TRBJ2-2	TGTGCCAGCAGCACCCGGACTAGCGGGAGGTCCGGGGAGCTGTTTTTT	CASSTRTSGRSGELFF
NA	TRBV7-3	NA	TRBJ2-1	TGTGCCAGCAGTCAAAGGCCTTCCGGGGACAATGAGCAGTTCTTC	CASSQRPSGDNEQFF
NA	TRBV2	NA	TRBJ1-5	TGTGCCAGCGTCGAGACAGCGAACCTATATAGCAATCAGCCCCAGCATTTT	CASVETANLYSNQPQHF
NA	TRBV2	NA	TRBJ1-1	TGTGCCAGCAGTCTCATTCTACTTGAAGCTTTCTTT	CASSLILLEAFF
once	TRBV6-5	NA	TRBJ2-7	TGTGCCAGCAGTTCGGACTCATCGGCAGCCACGAAACAGTACTTC	CASSSDSSAATKQYF
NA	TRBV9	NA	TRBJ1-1	TGTGCCAGCAGCGTAGATTGGGGAGGGGTGACTGAAGCTTTCTTT	CASSVDWGGVTEAFF
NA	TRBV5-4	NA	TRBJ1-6	TGTGCCAGCAGCTTAGCTTCCTCGTATAATTCACCCCTCCACTTT	CASSLASSYNSPLHF
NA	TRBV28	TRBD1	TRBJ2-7	TGTGCCAGCAGTACCGGGACAGGGGGCCTTTACGAGCAGTACTTC	CASSTGTGGLYEQYF
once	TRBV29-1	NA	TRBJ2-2	TGCAGCGTTGAAGATCTGTGGAGGCGATGCACCGGGGAGCTGTTTTTT	CSVEDLWRRCTGELFF
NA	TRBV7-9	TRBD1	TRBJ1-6	TGTGCCAGCAGCTTATCCGGGACAGGGGCTTCACCCCTCCACTTT	CASSLSGTGASPLHF
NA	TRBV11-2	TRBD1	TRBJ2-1	TGTGCCAGCAGCTTCCGGACAGGGGGTTACAATGAGCAGTTCTTC	CASSFRTGGYNEQFF
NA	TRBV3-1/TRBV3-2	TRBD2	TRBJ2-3	TGTGCCAGCAGCCAAGCCTGGCGGGGGGATTATACGCAGTATTTT	CASSQAWRGDYTQYF
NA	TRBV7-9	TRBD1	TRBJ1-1	TGTGCCAGCAGGGACAGGCTGAACACTGAAGCTTTCTTT	CASRDRLNTEAFF
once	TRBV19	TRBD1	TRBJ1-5	TGTGCCAGTAGTACAAGGACAGGGCCTAATCAGCCCCAGCATTTT	CASSTRTGPNQPQHF
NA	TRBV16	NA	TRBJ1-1	TGTGCCAGCAGCCAATCCCGCAGGGAGAACACTGAAGCTTTCTTT	CASSQSRRENTEAFF
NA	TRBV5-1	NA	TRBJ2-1	TGCGCCAGCAGCTTAGAGCGGTACAATGAGCAGTTCTTC	CASSLERYNEQFF
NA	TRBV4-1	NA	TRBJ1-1	TGCGCCAGCAGCAAAACAGGGAACACTGAAGCTTTCTTT	CASSKTGNTEAFF
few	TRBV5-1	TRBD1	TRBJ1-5	TGCGCCAGCAGCTTGGAGGGACAGCGATATCAGCCCCAGCATTTT	CASSLEGQRYQPQHF
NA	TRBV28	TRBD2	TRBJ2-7	TGTGCCAGCACCACTCGGGCTAGCGGGAAATACGAGCAGTACTTC	CASTTRASGKYEQYF
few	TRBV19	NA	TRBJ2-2	TGTGCCAGTAGTATATCTAGCGCCAACACCGGGGAGCTGTTTTTT	CASSISSANTGELFF
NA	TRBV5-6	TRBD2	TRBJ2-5	TGTGCCAGCAGCTTCTCACTTAGCGGGGGGGCCCCAGAGACCCAGTACTTC	CASSFSLSGGAPETQYF
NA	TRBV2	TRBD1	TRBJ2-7	TGTGCCAGCAGGGTCGGACAGGGGATGACCTACGAGCAGTACTTC	CASRVGQGMTYEQYF
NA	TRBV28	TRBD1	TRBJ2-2	TGTGCCAGCAGCTTGGTCCCGGGACAGAAATACACCGGGGAGCTGTTTTTT	CASSLVPGQKYTGELFF
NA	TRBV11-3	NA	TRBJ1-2	TGTGCCAGCAGCTTAAATCAGGGGCTGAAGGGCTACACCTTC	CASSLNQGLKGYTF
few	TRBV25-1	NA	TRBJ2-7	TGTGCCAGCAGTGAATTCCCGGGACTCGCCCGAGACGAGCAGTACTTC	CASSEFPGLARDEQYF
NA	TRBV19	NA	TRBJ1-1	TGTGCCAGTAGTACAACAGGGAACACTGAAGCTTTCTTT	CASSTTGNTEAFF
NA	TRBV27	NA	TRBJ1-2	TGTGCCAGCAGTTTTAAGATAGCTAACTATGGCTACACCTTC	CASSFKIANYGYTF
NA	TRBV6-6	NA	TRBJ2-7	TGTGCCAGCAAGGGCCAGGGCCTTGGAGAGCAGTACTTC	CASKGQGLGEQYF
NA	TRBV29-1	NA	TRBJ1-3	TGCAGCGTTGATTCAGGAGTAGGGGACACCATATATTTT	CSVDSGVGDTIYF
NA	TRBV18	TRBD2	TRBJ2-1	TGTGCCAGCTCACCCTCACTAGCGGGGGAACAGTTCTTC	CASSPSLAGEQFF
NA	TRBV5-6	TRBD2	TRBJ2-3	TGTGCCAGCAGCGACCTGGGACTAGCGGTGGATACGCAGTATTTT	CASSDLGLAVDTQYF
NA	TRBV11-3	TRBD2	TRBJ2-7	TGTGCCAGCAGCTTAGATTCTCTAGCGGGGACCCTAGGCGAGCAGTACTTC	CASSLDSLAGTLGEQYF
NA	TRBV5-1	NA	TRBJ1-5	TGCGCCAGCAGAAGGACTATTGGGAGCAATCAGCCCCAGCATTTT	CASRRTIGSNQPQHF
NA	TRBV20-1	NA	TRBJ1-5	TGCAGTGCTAGTCCAGGGAATAGCAATCAGCCCCAGCATTTT	CSASPGNSNQPQHF
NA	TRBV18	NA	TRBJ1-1	TGTGCCAGCAGAACCGGGAACACTGAAGCTTTCTTT	CASRTGNTEAFF
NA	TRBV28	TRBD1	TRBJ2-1	TGTGCCAGCAGTTTACCCTGGACAGGGGGCAACGAGCAGTTCTTC	CASSLPWTGGNEQFF
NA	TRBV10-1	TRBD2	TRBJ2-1	TGCGCCAGCAGTGAGGGGCGGGAGCGATACTCCTACAATGAGCAGTTCTTC	CASSEGRERYSYNEQFF
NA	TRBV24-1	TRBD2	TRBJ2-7	TGTGCCACCAGTGCCCCAGGAGCGGGAGTGCAGTACTTC	CATSAPGAGVQYF
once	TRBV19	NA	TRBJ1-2	TGTGCCAGTAGTACAGGACACACTAACTATGGCTACACCTTC	CASSTGHTNYGYTF
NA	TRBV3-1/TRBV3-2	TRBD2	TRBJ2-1	TGTGCCAGCAGCCAAGATTCTCCGCTAGCGGCCCACAATGAGCAGTTCTTC	CASSQDSPLAAHNEQFF
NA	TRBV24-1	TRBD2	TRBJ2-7	TGTGCCACCAGCCTAGCGGGAGGGTACGAGCAGTACTTC	CATSLAGGYEQYF
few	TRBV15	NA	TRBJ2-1	TGTGCCACCAGGGGGACACACTACAATGAGCAGTTCTTC	CATRGTHYNEQFF
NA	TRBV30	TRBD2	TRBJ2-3	TGTGCCGGGACTAGCGGGACCACAGATACGCAGTATTTT	CAGTSGTTDTQYF
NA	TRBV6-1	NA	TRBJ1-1	TGTGCCAGCAGTGGCCAGTTGAACACTGAAGCTTTCTTT	CASSGQLNTEAFF
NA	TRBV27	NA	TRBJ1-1	TGTGCCAGCAGTTCTTTCAGGGCTCTTAAGGCTTTCTTT	CASSSFRALKAFF
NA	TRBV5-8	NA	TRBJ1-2	TGTGCCAGCGGGGTCGGACAGTACTTCTATGGCTACACCTTC	CASGVGQYFYGYTF
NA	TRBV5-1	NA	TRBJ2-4	TGCGCCAGCAGCTTGGCCGCGGGACAGTCCTTAGGCATTCAGTACTTC	CASSLAAGQSLGIQYF